A single sample is the source of the 17 T cell receptor beta chains below, sequenced in a study of cytomegalovirus exposure and HLA in healthy donors. In the PCR, 60 Vbeta and 13 Jbeta primers were used. TCRdb's table, derived via immunoSEQ multiplex PCR, lists solely in-frame clones and lacks some. The sample records more than 75,000 clones, 80% to 90% being singletons. The sample comprised PBMCs. All receptors derive from a woman in her late teens or twenties in good health and CMV-seropositive.

V and J are TRBV9 and TRBJ1-4, with a tentative D call TRBD1 (5 bases). The CDR3 has 14 amino acids. Germline CDR1 and CDR2: SGDLS and YYNGEE. Trimming stripped 3 bases from V and 6 bases from J, with 12 bases between. CDR3 sequence (DNA): TGTGCCAGCAGCGCCTCCTTAGGGGATGAAAAACTGTTTTTT. Residues: CASSASLGDEKLFF.

V and J are TRBV6-6 and TRBJ2-3; D call uncertain. This CDR3 is 13 amino acids long. In germline, CDR1 is MNHNY, CDR2 SVGAGI (reference sequence). Trimming removed 3 bases at V and 2 bases at J, with 6 bases between. The CDR3 DNA sequence: TGTGCCAGCAGTTATTCTTACACAGATACGCAGTATTTT. It codes for CASSYSYTDTQYF.

The gene calls are TRBV18 and TRBJ1-5; 9 nucleotides line up with TRBD1. CDR1 is KGHSH and CDR2 is LQKENI in the germline V gene. V shed 2 bases, J shed 6 bases, and the junction held 11 bases outside the gene matches. The CDR3 runs to 17 residues. CDR3 sequence reads: CASSPGISGQGSQPQHF. For the CDR3, the DNA is TGTGCCAGCTCACCAGGAATTTCCGGACAGGGGTCTCAGCCCCAGCATTTT. Based on the CDR3 plus reference TRBV18 and TRBJ1-5, the full variable domain is NAGVMQNPRHLVRRRGQEARLRCSPMKGHSHVYWYRQLPEEGLKFMVYLQKENIIDESGMPKERFSAEFPKEGPSILRIQQVVRGDSAAYFCASSPGISGQGSQPQHFGDGTRLSIL.

The chain couples TRBV4-1 to TRBJ2-6; D perhaps matches TRBD1 (6 bases). The germline CDR1 and CDR2 sequences are MGHRA and YSYEKL. The CDR3 is 20 residues long. Trimming cost V 0 bases and J 2 bases, with 20 bases left between them. The CDR3 nucleotides read TGCGCCAGCAGCCAAGAAGTAGGGGGTTCGACTGATCCTGGGGCCAACGTCCTGACTTTC. Amino acids: CASSQEVGGSTDPGANVLTF.

This rearrangement joins TRBV5-6 to TRBJ2-1; 7 bases align to TRBD2. The CDR3 is 17 residues long. The ends lost 1 base at V and 6 bases at J; junction bases unmatched: 13. Germline V gene sequence: CDR1 SGHDT, CDR2 YYEEEE. The CDR3 spells CASSLFFSLADLNEQFF. CDR3 coding DNA: TGTGCCAGCAGCTTGTTTTTTAGTCTAGCGGACCTCAATGAGCAGTTCTTC.

The chain combines TRBV5-1 with TRBJ1-2; the D gene is possibly TRBD1 (5 bases). The germline CDR1 and CDR2 sequences are SGHRS and YFSETQ. Trimming took off 4 bases at V and 7 bases at J, with 14 bases between the two ends. The CDR3 spans 13 residues. The CDR3 coding sequence is TGCGCCAGCAGCGTGCTGACAGTCGGTGGCTACACCTTC. Its protein product is CASSVLTVGGYTF.

This chain joins TRBV12-5 and TRBJ1-1; D perhaps matches TRBD1 (6 bases). Germline V CDR1 and CDR2: LGHNT, FRNRAP. V was pared by 5 bases and J by 5 bases, with 15 bases between. The length of the CDR3 is 14 residues. The CDR3 nucleotides read TGTGCTAGTGGTATACCGGGACAATTAACTGAAGCTTTCTTT. This translates into CASGIPGQLTEAFF.

CDR3 amino acids: CASSIRTIIRTDTQYF. CDR3 bases: TGCGCCAGCAGCATACGGACTATTATCCGCACAGATACGCAGTATTTT. The chain combines TRBV5-1 with TRBJ2-3; possible D gene TRBD2, 6 bases. CDR3 size: 16 residues. V lost 4 bases and J 1 base, leaving 16 bases between the germline ends. Per germline, CDR1 SGHRS and CDR2 YFSETQ.

The chain employs TRBV25-1 and TRBJ2-7; TRBD1 matches 10 bases. The ends lost 3 bases at V and 5 bases at J; junction bases unmatched: 13. Looked up from germline, CDR1 is MGHDK and CDR2 is SYGVNS. The CDR3 length is 17 residues. This CDR3 is CASSDSPGQGIRDEQYF. The CDR3, as DNA: TGTGCCAGCAGTGATAGCCCGGGACAGGGGATCCGGGACGAGCAGTACTTC.

V is TRBV7-9 and J is TRBJ2-1, with 8 positions matching TRBD2. CDR1 is SEHNR, CDR2 FQNEAQ, per germline (reference sequence). The CDR3 extends over 15 amino acids. The V and J ends lost 3 bases and 9 bases, in that order; junction bases with no gene match: 10. The CDR3 region is CASSFGLASGGEQFF. The CDR3 DNA reads TGTGCCAGCAGCTTCGGACTAGCCTCGGGGGGTGAGCAGTTCTTC.

The rearrangement uses TRBV7-8 and TRBJ2-7; weak D call: TRBD1 (6 bases). The CDR3 runs 13 residues. Trimming left V 5 bases short and J 3 bases short, with 11 bases between. Germline CDR1 SGHVS, CDR2 FQNEAQ. As DNA, the CDR3 is TGTGCCAGCAGCATACGACAGGACTACGAGCAGTACTTC. It translates to CASSIRQDYEQYF.

This chain uses TRBV7-9 with TRBJ2-2; D is possibly TRBD1 (6 bases). The CDR3 consists of 15 residues. V was trimmed by 2 bases and J by 7 bases, leaving 14 bases between them. Germline CDR1 is SEHNR and CDR2 is FQNEAQ (reference sequence). CDR3 in DNA: TGTGCCAGCAGCTTAACAAACAGGGCTGGCGGGGAGCTGTTTTTT. This encodes CASSLTNRAGGELFF.

This chain connects TRBV6-1 to TRBJ1-5; perhaps TRBD1 as D (5 bases). Germline CDR1 reads MNHNS; CDR2 reads SASEGT. V was clipped by 0 bases and J by 1 base, with 13 bases between them. The CDR3 totals 17 residues. The CDR3 sequence is CASSEAFRGWSNQPQHF. The DNA for the CDR3 is TGTGCCAGCAGTGAAGCTTTTAGGGGTTGGAGCAATCAGCCCCAGCATTTT.

The CDR3 DNA reads as TGTGCCAGCAGTGAGCTAGCAGAAGAGACCCAGTACTTC. Its translation: CASSELAEETQYF. V is TRBV2 and J is TRBJ2-5; weak D call: TRBD2 (5 bases). The CDR3 runs 13 residues. The V gene lost 3 bases and the J gene lost 3 bases, with 8 bases spanning the gap. The germline gives CDR1 SNHLY, CDR2 FYNNEI. Looking up the rest from reference TRBV2 and TRBJ2-5 gives the full variable domain: EPEVTQTPSHQVTQMGQEVILRCVPISNHLYFYWYRQILGQKVEFLVSFYNNEISEKSEIFDDQFSVERPDGSNFTLKIRSTKLEDSAMYFCASSELAEETQYFGPGTRLLVL.

The chain carries TRBV9 and TRBJ1-2, with TRBD1 matching 7 bases. The CDR3 totals 15 residues. J gave up 7 bases and V 3 bases, and 12 bases lay outside the gene matches. Germline V gene lookup returns CDR1 SGDLS and CDR2 YYNGEE. The CDR3 spells CASSAHEQGFGGYTF. In nucleotides, the CDR3 is TGTGCCAGCAGCGCCCACGAACAGGGGTTCGGTGGCTACACCTTC.

The rearrangement links TRBV9 to TRBJ2-3; 7 bases fit TRBD2. Germline CDR1 and CDR2: SGDLS and YYNGEE. This CDR3 comprises 15 residues. The V and J ends lost 2 bases and 1 base, in that order; junction bases with no gene match: 4. CDR3 protein: CASSVDAGGTDTQYF. DNA for the CDR3: TGTGCCAGCAGCGTGGATGCGGGGGGCACAGATACGCAGTATTTT.

The gene calls are TRBV5-1 and TRBJ2-1; D is uncertain. V lost 6 bases and J 9 bases, leaving 16 bases between the germline ends. CDR3 size: 13 residues. Per germline, CDR1 SGHRS and CDR2 YFSETQ. CDR3 coding DNA: TGCGCCAGCACGAAGAACTACGGCGTTGAGCAGTTCTTC. Protein product: CASTKNYGVEQFF.